These 15 T cell receptor beta chains came from one sample sequenced in a study of identical twins. Via MiXCR, TCRdb re-called the 5' RACE reads, giving one row per CDR3 protein. In the table there are 600,000 to 700,000 distinct CDR3 sequences, over 20% of which are singletons. This same sample was also part of a study on T cells expressing NK-cell markers.

Sequencing used PBMCs. The receptors come from a young woman in good health.

A few counts support this clonotype. The chain has TRBV6-1 and TRBJ2-7; TRBD1 or TRBD2 may be the D gene (5 bases each). Per germline, CDR1 MNHNS and CDR2 SASEGT. Trimming pared 6 bases from V and 3 bases from J, leaving 12 bases between. The CDR3 runs to 13 residues. This CDR3 is CASSPQGDYEQYF. The CDR3 DNA follows: TGTGCCAGCAGCCCCCAGGGAGACTACGAGCAGTACTTC.

This clonotype has only a few counts. This chain joins TRBV6-2 or TRBV6-3 and TRBJ1-2; D remains unclear. The ends were cut back, 6 bases at V and 4 bases at J, with 15 bases in the middle. CDR3 size: 14 residues. Germline assignment: CDR1 MNHEY and CDR2 SVGEGT. In DNA, the CDR3 is TGTGCCAGCAGGCCCTGGACGGAAGGCTATGGCTACACCTTC. Translating gives CASRPWTEGYGYTF.

This clonotype showed up many times. The chain carries TRBV6-5 and TRBJ2-5; D is undetermined. Trimming left V 4 bases short and J 8 bases short, with 8 bases between. The CDR3 is 11 residues long. Germline V CDR1 and CDR2: MNHEY, SVGAGI. The CDR3 loop reads CASSSDLTQYF. The CDR3 DNA reads TGTGCCAGCAGTTCCGACTTAACCCAGTACTTC.

This clonotype has a handful of counts. The chain joins TRBV12-3 or TRBV12-4 to TRBJ2-3; TRBD2 agrees at 7 bases. The CDR3 spans 12 residues. Germline trimming cut 5 bases from V and 7 bases from J; bases unmatched to any gene: 3. Here the CDR3 DNA reads TGTGCCAGCAGTCCACTAGCGTATACGCAGTATTTT. Protein: CASSPLAYTQYF.

The V gene is TRBV5-1, the J gene TRBJ2-1; the D gene is possibly TRBD2 (6 bases). The CDR3 is made up of 18 amino acids. Trimming cost V 3 bases and J 1 base, with 20 bases left between them. Germline-derived CDR1 and CDR2 are SGHRS and YFSETQ. The CDR3 protein is CASSSPQPGGKSYNEQFF. DNA for the CDR3: TGCGCCAGCAGCTCACCCCAGCCCGGCGGGAAGTCCTACAATGAGCAGTTCTTC.

This clonotype has only a few counts. V gene TRBV20-1 combines with J gene TRBJ1-2; D not certain. CDR3 size: 13 residues. Germline V gene sequence: CDR1 DFQATT, CDR2 SNEGSKA (reference sequence). V was shortened by 3 bases and J by 3 bases, with 11 bases between the two germline ends. DNA for the CDR3: TGCAGTGCTAGCGGCACAAACCACTATGGCTACACCTTC. Encoded protein: CSASGTNHYGYTF.

The chain couples TRBV27 to TRBJ2-3, with a weak D call TRBD1 (8 bases). The CDR3 runs to 17 residues. Germline V gives CDR1 MNHEY, CDR2 SMNVEV (reference sequence). The V gene lost 4 bases and the J gene lost 2 bases, with 19 bases spanning the gap. The CDR3 is CASSWGQAGGYTDTQYF. The CDR3 nucleotides are TGTGCCAGCAGTTGGGGACAGGCCGGGGGGTACACAGATACGCAGTATTTT.

The chain joins TRBV7-2 to TRBJ2-5; the D gene could be TRBD1 or TRBD2 (7 bases each). Trimming cost V 5 bases and J 4 bases, with 20 bases left between them. The CDR3 totals 16 residues. Germline V gene sequence: CDR1 SGHTA, CDR2 FQGNSA. CDR3 sequence: CASSATLTGRGETQYF. The DNA for the CDR3 is TGTGCCAGCAGCGCGACGTTGACAGGGAGGGGAGAGACCCAGTACTTC.

In its sample, this clonotype was seen many times. This chain joins TRBV20-1 and TRBJ1-1, with D possibly matching TRBD1 (6 bases). V was cut by 7 bases and J by 7 bases, with 19 bases left in between. The germline V gene has CDR1 DFQATT and CDR2 SNEGSKA (reference sequence). This CDR3 region has 13 residues. The CDR3 loop reads CSVGKGDRFEAFF. The CDR3 DNA reads TGCAGTGTGGGGAAGGGGGATAGGTTTGAAGCTTTCTTT.

Remarks on this clonotype: A read error is possible here, since a much larger clone lies one base away. The rearrangement uses TRBV12-3 or TRBV12-4 and TRBJ2-1, with unresolved D. Trimming stripped 6 bases from V and 2 bases from J, with 5 bases between. CDR3 length: 12 residues. CDR3 residues: CASRQTYNEQFF. The CDR3 DNA is TGTGCCAGCAGACAGACCTACAATGAGCAGTTCTTC.

V gene TRBV20-1 combines with J gene TRBJ2-7; D is uncertain. This CDR3 comprises 14 residues. The V end lost 1 base, the J end lost 6 bases, and 16 bases lay between the germline ends. CDR1 is DFQATT, CDR2 SNEGSKA, per germline (reference sequence). The CDR3 region is CSARVHPNAPEQYF. The DNA for the CDR3 is TGCAGTGCTAGAGTACACCCGAATGCCCCCGAGCAGTACTTC.

This clonotype was recorded at least ten times. The J gene is TRBJ1-2, the V gene TRBV5-1; weak D call: TRBD1 (6 bases). V was clipped by 0 bases and J by 0 bases, with 12 bases between them. The CDR3 has 16 amino acids. Germline assignment: CDR1 SGHRS and CDR2 YFSETQ. CDR3: CASSLAGQNSNYGYTF. The CDR3 bases are TGCGCCAGCAGCTTGGCAGGACAGAATTCTAACTATGGCTACACCTTC.

This clonotype was counted between two and nine times. The CDR3 protein is CASSGSGDSNQPQHF. In DNA, the CDR3 is TGTGCCAGCAGCGGGTCGGGGGATAGCAATCAGCCCCAGCATTTT. This chain connects TRBV7-2 to TRBJ1-5; D may be TRBD1 (5 bases). This CDR3 contains 15 residues. Germline V CDR1 and CDR2: SGHTA, FQGNSA. The ends were cut back, 5 bases at V and 0 bases at J, with 11 bases in the middle.

There are a few counts of this clonotype. V and J are TRBV12-3 or TRBV12-4 and TRBJ2-7; perhaps TRBD2 as D (6 bases). CDR3 length equals 13 residues. Trimming removed 1 base at V and 7 bases at J, with 11 bases between. CDR3 region: CASSLGTTGEQYF. CDR3 nucleotide sequence: TGTGCCAGCAGTTTAGGGACTACGGGAGAGCAGTACTTC.

The CDR3 DNA reads as TGTGCCAGCAGCCCGCAACCGGGACTAGCGCGTAATGAGCAGTTCTTC. This codes for CASSPQPGLARNEQFF. The V gene is TRBV11-3, the J gene TRBJ2-1, with TRBD2 identical over 10 bases. The J segment lost 7 bases and the V segment lost 5 bases, leaving 11 bases of the junction unmatched. Germline V gives CDR1 SGHNT, CDR2 YENEEA. The CDR3 totals 16 residues.